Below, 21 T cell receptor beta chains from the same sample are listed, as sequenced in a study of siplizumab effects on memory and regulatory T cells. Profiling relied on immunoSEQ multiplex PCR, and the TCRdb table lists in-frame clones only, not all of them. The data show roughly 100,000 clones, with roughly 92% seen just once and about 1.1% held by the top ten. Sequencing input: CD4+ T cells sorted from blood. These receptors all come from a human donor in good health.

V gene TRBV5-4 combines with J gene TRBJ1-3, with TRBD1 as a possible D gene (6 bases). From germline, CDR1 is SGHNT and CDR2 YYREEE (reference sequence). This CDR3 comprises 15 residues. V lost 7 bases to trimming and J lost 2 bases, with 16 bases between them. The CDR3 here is CASGAGGRTGNTIYF. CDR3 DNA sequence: TGTGCCAGCGGGGCCGGGGGGCGTACTGGAAACACCATATATTTT.

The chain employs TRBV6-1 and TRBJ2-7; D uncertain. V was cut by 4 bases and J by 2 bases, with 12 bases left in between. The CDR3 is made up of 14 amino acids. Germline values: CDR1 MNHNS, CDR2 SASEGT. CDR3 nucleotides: TGTGCCAGCAGTGCCGGGCAACGACCCTACGAGCAGTACTTC. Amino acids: CASSAGQRPYEQYF.

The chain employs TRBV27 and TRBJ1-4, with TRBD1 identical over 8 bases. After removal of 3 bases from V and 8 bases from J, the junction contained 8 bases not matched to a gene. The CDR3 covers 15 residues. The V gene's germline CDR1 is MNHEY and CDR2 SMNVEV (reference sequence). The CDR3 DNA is TGTGCCAGCAGTTTCCGAGGACAGGGCAACGAAAAACTGTTTTTT. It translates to CASSFRGQGNEKLFF. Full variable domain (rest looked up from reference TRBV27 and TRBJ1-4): EAQVTQNPRYLITVTGKKLTVTCSQNMNHEYMSWYRQDPGLGLRQIYYSMNVEVTDKGDVPEGYKVSRKEKRNFPLILESPSPNQTSLYFCASSFRGQGNEKLFFGSGTQLSVL.

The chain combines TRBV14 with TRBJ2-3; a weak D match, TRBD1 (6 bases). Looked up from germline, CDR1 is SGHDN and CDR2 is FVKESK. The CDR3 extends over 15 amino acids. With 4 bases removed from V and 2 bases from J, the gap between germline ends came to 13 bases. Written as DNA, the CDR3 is TGTGCCAGCAGCCCAGGGGCCGCCTACACAGATACGCAGTATTTT. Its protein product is CASSPGAAYTDTQYF.

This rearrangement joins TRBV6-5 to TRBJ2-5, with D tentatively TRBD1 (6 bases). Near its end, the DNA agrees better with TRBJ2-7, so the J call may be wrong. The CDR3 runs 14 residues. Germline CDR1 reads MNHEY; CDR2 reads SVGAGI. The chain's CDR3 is CASSRTAIPYEQYF. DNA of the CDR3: TGTGCCAGCAGTCGGACAGCCATCCCCTACGAGCAGTACTTC.

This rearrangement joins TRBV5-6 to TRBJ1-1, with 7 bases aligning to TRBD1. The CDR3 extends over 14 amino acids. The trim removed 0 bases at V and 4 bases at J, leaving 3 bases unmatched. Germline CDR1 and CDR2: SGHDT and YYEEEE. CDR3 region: CASSLGQGITEAFF. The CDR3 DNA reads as TGTGCCAGCAGCTTGGGACAGGGAATCACTGAAGCTTTCTTT.

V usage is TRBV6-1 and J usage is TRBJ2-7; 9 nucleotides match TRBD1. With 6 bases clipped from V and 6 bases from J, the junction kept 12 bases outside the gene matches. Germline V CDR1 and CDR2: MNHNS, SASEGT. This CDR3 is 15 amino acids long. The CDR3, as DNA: TGTGCCAGCAGAGCGGGACAGGGACGGATGGGCGAGCAGTACTTC. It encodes CASRAGQGRMGEQYF.

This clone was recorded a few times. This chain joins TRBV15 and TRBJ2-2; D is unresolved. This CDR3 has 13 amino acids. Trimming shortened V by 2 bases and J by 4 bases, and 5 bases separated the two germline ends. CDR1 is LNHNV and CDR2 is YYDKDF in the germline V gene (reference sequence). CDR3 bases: TGTGCCACCAGCAGACAGCGCACCGGGGAGCTGTTTTTT. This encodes CATSRQRTGELFF.

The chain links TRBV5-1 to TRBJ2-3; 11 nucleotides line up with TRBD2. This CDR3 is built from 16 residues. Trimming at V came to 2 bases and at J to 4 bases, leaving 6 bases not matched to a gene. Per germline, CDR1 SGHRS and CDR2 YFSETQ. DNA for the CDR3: TGCGCCAGCAGCTTCGTAGCGGGAGGGCCCTCAGATACGCAGTATTTT. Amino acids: CASSFVAGGPSDTQYF.

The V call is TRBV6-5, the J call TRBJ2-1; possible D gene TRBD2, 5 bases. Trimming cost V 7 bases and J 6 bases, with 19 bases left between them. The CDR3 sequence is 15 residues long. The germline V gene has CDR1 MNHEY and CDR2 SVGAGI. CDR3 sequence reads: CASTRGPGKSNEQFF. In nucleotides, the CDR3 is TGTGCCAGCACCCGCGGGCCGGGAAAGAGCAATGAGCAGTTCTTC.

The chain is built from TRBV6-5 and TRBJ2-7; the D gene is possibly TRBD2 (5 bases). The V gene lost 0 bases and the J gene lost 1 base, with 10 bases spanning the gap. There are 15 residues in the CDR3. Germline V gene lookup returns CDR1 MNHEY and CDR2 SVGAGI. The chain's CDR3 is CASSYSEVGSYEQYF. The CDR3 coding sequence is TGTGCCAGCAGTTACTCGGAGGTGGGATCCTACGAGCAGTACTTC.

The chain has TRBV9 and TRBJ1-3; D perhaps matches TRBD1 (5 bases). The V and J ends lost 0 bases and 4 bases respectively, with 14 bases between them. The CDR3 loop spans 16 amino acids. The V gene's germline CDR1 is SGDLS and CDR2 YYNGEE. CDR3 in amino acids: CASSVDQGGPGNTIYF. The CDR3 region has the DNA TGTGCCAGCAGCGTAGATCAGGGTGGGCCGGGAAACACCATATATTTT.

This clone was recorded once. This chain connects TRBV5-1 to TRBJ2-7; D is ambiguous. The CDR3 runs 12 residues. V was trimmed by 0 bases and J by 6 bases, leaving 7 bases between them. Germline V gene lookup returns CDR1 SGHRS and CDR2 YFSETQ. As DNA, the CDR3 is TGCGCCAGCAGCTTGGGACCTTTCGAGCAGTACTTC. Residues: CASSLGPFEQYF. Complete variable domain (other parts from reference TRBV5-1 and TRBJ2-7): KAGVTQTPRYLIKTRGQQVTLSCSPISGHRSVSWYQQTPGQGLQFLFEYFSETQRNKGNFPGRFSGRQFSNSRSEMNVSTLELGDSALYLCASSLGPFEQYFGPGTRLTVT.

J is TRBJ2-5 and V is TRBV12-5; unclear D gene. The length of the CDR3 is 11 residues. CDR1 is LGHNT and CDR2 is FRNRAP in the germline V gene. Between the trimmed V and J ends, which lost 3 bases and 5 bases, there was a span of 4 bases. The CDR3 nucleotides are TGTGCTAGTGGTTTTGGTGAGACCCAGTACTTC. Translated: CASGFGETQYF.

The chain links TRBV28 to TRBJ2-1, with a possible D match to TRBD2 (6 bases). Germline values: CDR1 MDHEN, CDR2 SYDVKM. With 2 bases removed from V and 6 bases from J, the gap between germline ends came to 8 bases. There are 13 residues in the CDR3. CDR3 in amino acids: CASSLLGGNEQFF. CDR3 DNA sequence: TGTGCCAGCAGTTTACTCGGGGGCAATGAGCAGTTCTTC.

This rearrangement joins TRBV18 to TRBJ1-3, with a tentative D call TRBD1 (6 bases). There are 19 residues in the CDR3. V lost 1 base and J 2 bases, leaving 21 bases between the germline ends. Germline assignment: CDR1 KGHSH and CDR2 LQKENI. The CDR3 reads CASSPLVGGAVRPGNTIYF. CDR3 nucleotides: TGTGCCAGCTCACCACTCGTCGGGGGCGCGGTTCGTCCTGGAAACACCATATATTTT.

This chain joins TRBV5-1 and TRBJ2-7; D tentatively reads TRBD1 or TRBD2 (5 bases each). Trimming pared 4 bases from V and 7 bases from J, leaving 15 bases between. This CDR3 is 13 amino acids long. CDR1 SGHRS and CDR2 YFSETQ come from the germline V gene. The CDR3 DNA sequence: TGCGCCAGCAGCGGGGGACCCTCGGGAGAGCAGTACTTC. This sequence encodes CASSGGPSGEQYF.

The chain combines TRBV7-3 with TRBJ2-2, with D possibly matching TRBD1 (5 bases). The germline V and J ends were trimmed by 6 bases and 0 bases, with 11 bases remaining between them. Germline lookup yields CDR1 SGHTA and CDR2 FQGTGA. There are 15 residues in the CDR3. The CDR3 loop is CASSPDSSNTGELFF. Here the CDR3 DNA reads TGTGCCAGCAGTCCTGACAGCTCGAACACCGGGGAGCTGTTTTTT.

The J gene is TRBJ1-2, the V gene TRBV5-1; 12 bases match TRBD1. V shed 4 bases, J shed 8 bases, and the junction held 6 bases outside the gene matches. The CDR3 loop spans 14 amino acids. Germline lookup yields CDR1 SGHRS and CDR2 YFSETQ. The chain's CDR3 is CASSPGTGGLGYTF. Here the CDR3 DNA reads TGCGCCAGCAGCCCCGGGACAGGGGGCTTGGGCTACACCTTC.

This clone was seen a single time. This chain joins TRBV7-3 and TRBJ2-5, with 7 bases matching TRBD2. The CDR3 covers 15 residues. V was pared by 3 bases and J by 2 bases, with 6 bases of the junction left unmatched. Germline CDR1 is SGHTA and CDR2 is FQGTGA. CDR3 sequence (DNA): TGTGCCAGCAGCTTCAACGGACTAGAGCAAGAGACCCAGTACTTC. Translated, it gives CASSFNGLEQETQYF.

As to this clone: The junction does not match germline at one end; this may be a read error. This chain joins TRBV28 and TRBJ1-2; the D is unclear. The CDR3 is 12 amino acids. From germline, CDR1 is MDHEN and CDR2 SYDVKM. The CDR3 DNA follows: TGTGCCAGCAGTTTGAGGCCGTATGACTACACCTTC. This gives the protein CASSLRPYDYTF.